This T cell receptor (beta chain) is from a study of naive and memory T cell subsets. A UMI-containing oligonucleotide was joined by 3' ligation to the TCR cDNA template. Whole blood, 2 to 2.5 ml, came from adult healthy volunteers. The SP2 primer and nested alpha and beta constant region primers amplified ligated cDNA in four rounds. For blood and skin samples, reverse transcription used TCR alpha and beta constant primers. TCRdb re-analysed the 5' RACE reads in MiXCR, keeping a single row per CDR3 protein. Of about 32,000 distinct CDR3 sequences in the sample, approximately 16% were seen once. This clonotype was recorded many times. Trimming at V came to 5 bases and at J to 4 bases, leaving 7 bases not matched to a gene. This CDR3 has 14 amino acids. The germline V gene has CDR1 DFQATT and CDR2 SNEGSKA (reference sequence).

The chain couples TRBV20-1 to TRBJ2-7; 11 bases map to TRBD1. The clonotype was recovered from a female donor in good health. DNA of the CDR3: TGCAGTGCTCCTGGGGACAGGGGGGTATACGAGCAGTACTTC. Amino acid sequence: CSAPGDRGVYEQYF.